This T cell receptor beta chain is from a study of cytomegalovirus exposure and HLA in healthy donors. The germline gives CDR1 SGHTA, CDR2 FQGNSA. The V gene end was trimmed by 1 base and the J gene end by 3 bases; junction bases not matched to a gene: 6. The CDR3 is made up of 16 amino acids. The study ran its PCR with 60 Vbeta and 13 Jbeta primers. Using immunoSEQ multiplex PCR, the repertoire was profiled, and TCRdb retains in-frame clones only, with some absent. The data contain roughly 170,000 clones, approximately 82% of them singletons. This chain joins TRBV7-2 and TRBJ2-3; TRBD1 aligns across 8 bases. The receptor was derived from a male donor in good health and CMV-seronegative. Sequenced input: PBMCs. In DNA form, the CDR3 reads TGTGCCAGCAGCTTAGGTCGGACAGGGCGGACAGATACGCAGTATTTT. It codes for CASSLGRTGRTDTQYF.